The source of this T cell receptor (beta chain) is a study of cytomegalovirus exposure and HLA in healthy donors. With 60 Vbeta and 13 Jbeta primers, the PCR was carried out. Assay: immunoSEQ multiplex PCR; the TCRdb copy retains only in-frame clones and omits some. The table shows fewer than 250,000 clones, with over 70% occurring only once. V was clipped by 5 bases and J by 5 bases; unmatched bases: 9. This CDR3 region has 14 residues. Germline CDR1 is WNHNN and CDR2 is SYGVQD (reference sequence). The TCR comes from a woman between 25 and 40 years old in good health and CMV-seropositive. The chain has TRBV10-1 and TRBJ2-7, with 7 nucleotides matching TRBD2. What was sequenced was PBMCs. The CDR3 here is CASSFFGTNDEQYF. The CDR3 nucleotides read TGCGCCAGCAGTTTTTTTGGGACTAACGACGAGCAGTACTTC.